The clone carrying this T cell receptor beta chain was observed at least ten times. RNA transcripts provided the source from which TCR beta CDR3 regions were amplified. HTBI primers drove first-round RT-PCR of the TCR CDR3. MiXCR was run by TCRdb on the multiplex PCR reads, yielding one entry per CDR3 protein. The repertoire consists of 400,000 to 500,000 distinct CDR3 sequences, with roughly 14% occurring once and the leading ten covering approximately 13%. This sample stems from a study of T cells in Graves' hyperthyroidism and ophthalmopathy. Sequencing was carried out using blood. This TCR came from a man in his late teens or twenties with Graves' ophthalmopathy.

The CDR3 spells CASRGGSGQPQHF. The CDR3 DNA reads TGTGCCAGCAGGGGAGGTTCTGGTCAGCCCCAGCATTTT. The chain is built from TRBV12-3 or TRBV12-4 and TRBJ1-5; D gene uncertain. The CDR3 sequence is 13 residues long. V gave up 6 bases and J gave up 6 bases, with 12 bases separating them.